Below are 24 T cell receptor beta chains sequenced from a single sample in a study of cytomegalovirus exposure and HLA in healthy donors. The data were produced by immunoSEQ multiplex PCR, yet TCRdb's version contains in-frame clones alone and is incomplete. The sample contains about 180,000 clones, about 89% of which appear only once. Sequenced material: PBMCs. The receptors come from a man aged 18 to 30 in good health and CMV-seropositive.

This clone appeared a single time. This chain uses TRBV18 with TRBJ2-2; 8 positions match TRBD1. Trimming at V came to 2 bases and at J to 4 bases, leaving 0 bases not matched to a gene. Germline lookup yields CDR1 KGHSH and CDR2 LQKENI. The CDR3 runs 14 residues. The CDR3 DNA reads TGTGCCAGCTCACCAGACAGGGGCACCGGGGAGCTGTTTTTT. Protein: CASSPDRGTGELFF.

The rearrangement links TRBV7-2 to TRBJ1-2, with TRBD1 identical over 11 bases. This CDR3 spans 17 amino acids. Germline loops: CDR1 SGHTA, CDR2 FQGNSA. V lost 4 bases, J lost 3 bases, and 10 bases stayed unmatched. In DNA form, the CDR3 reads TGTGCCAGCAGCTCCCCGGGACAGGGGGAAAGGGACTATGGCTACACCTTC. Protein: CASSSPGQGERDYGYTF. Looking up the rest from reference TRBV7-2 and TRBJ1-2 gives the full variable domain: GAGVSQSPSNKVTEKGKDVELRCDPISGHTALYWYRQSLGQGLEFLIYFQGNSAPDKSGLPSDRFSAERTGGSVSTLTIQRTQQEDSAVYLCASSSPGQGERDYGYTFGSGTRLTVV.

The rearrangement uses TRBV18 and TRBJ2-7, with a weak D call TRBD1 (5 bases). The ends were cut back, 1 base at V and 1 base at J, with 11 bases in the middle. This CDR3 spans 15 amino acids. In germline, CDR1 is KGHSH, CDR2 LQKENI. CDR3 DNA sequence: TGTGCCAGCTCACCACGAAGGGGCTCATCCTACGAGCAGTACTTC. This codes for CASSPRRGSSYEQYF.

The J gene is TRBJ2-2, the V gene TRBV6-1, with a possible D match to TRBD1 (5 bases). Germline V gives CDR1 MNHNS, CDR2 SASEGT. The CDR3 runs 12 residues. The DNA of the CDR3 is TGTGCTCTCAGGGTAGTCACCGGGGAGCTGTTTTTT. This sequence encodes CALRVVTGELFF.

V is TRBV4-3 and J is TRBJ2-5; D is perhaps TRBD2 (5 bases). Trimming took off 4 bases at V and 0 bases at J, with 15 bases between the two ends. CDR1 is LGHNA, CDR2 YSLEER, per germline. The CDR3 is 16 amino acids. CDR3 bases: TGCGCCAGCAGCCGGGCGGGCTACCGGAACCAAGAGACCCAGTACTTC. This gives the protein CASSRAGYRNQETQYF.

The chain has TRBV7-2 and TRBJ1-3; 8 nucleotides agree with TRBD1. Germline CDR1 reads SGHTA; CDR2 reads FQGNSA. V lost 5 bases and J lost 4; bases outside the gene matches: 4. This CDR3 comprises 14 residues. CDR3 nucleotide sequence: TGTGCCAGCAGCACCAGGGGGCCAGGAAACACCATATATTTT. Protein sequence: CASSTRGPGNTIYF.

The gene calls are TRBV9 and TRBJ1-4; no clear D. The germline V and J ends were trimmed by 3 bases and 7 bases, with 13 bases remaining between them. This CDR3 region has 14 residues. The germline gives CDR1 SGDLS, CDR2 YYNGEE. The DNA for the CDR3 is TGTGCCAGCAGCGCCGAGGCCCTTAGTGAAAAACTGTTTTTT. It yields the protein CASSAEALSEKLFF.

This chain joins TRBV19 and TRBJ1-5, with 8 positions matching TRBD1. The CDR3 spans 19 residues. The V gene end was trimmed by 8 bases and the J gene end by 4 bases; junction bases not matched to a gene: 22. CDR1 is LNHDA and CDR2 is SQIVND in the germline V gene (reference sequence). This CDR3 reads CASGTGQAYFLPSNQPQHF. The CDR3 DNA follows: TGTGCCAGTGGTACGGGACAGGCTTATTTTCTGCCCTCGAATCAGCCCCAGCATTTT. The variable domain in full, with the rest retrieved from reference TRBV19 and TRBJ1-5, is DGGITQSPKYLFRKEGQNVTLSCEQNLNHDAMYWYRQDPGQGLRLIYYSQIVNDFQKGDIAEGYSVSREKKESFPLTVTSAQKNPTAFYLCASGTGQAYFLPSNQPQHFGDGTRLSIL.

The gene calls are TRBV11-3 and TRBJ2-7; D perhaps matches TRBD1 (6 bases). Germline CDR1 is SGHNT and CDR2 is YENEEA. The CDR3 loop spans 14 amino acids. The V end was cut by 8 bases, the J end by 4 bases, with 18 bases between. The CDR3 nucleotides read TGTGCCAGCCGAGGGGGATACTTAATTTACGAGCAGTACTTC. Amino acid sequence: CASRGGYLIYEQYF. Together with reference TRBV11-3 and TRBJ2-7, the CDR3 gives the full variable domain: EAGVVQSPRYKIIEKKQPVAFWCNPISGHNTLYWYLQNLGQGPELLIRYENEEAVDDSQLPKDRFSAERLKGVDSTLKIQPAELGDSAVYLCASRGGYLIYEQYFGPGTRLTVT.

The chain carries TRBV7-8 and TRBJ1-6; 8 bases agree with TRBD1. V shed 1 base and J 11 bases; nucleotides not matched to a gene: 7. This CDR3 comprises 15 residues. In germline, CDR1 is SGHVS, CDR2 FQNEAQ. The CDR3: CASSLGGDRWTPLHF. The CDR3 DNA follows: TGTGCCAGCAGCTTAGGGGGGGACAGGTGGACACCCCTCCACTTT.

V is TRBV4-3 and J is TRBJ2-3, with TRBD2 matching over 9 bases. J was trimmed by 1 base and V by 2 bases; bases with no gene match: 4. This CDR3 has 16 residues. Germline CDR1 and CDR2: LGHNA and YSLEER. The CDR3 is CASSQSRGGRTDTQYF. The CDR3 DNA is TGCGCCAGCAGCCAATCGCGGGGGGGCCGCACAGATACGCAGTATTTT.

V gene TRBV7-2 combines with J gene TRBJ2-3; TRBD2 might be the D (6 bases). The length of the CDR3 is 14 residues. Germline V gene data show CDR1 as SGHTA and CDR2 as FQGNSA. Trimming pared 0 bases from V and 8 bases from J, leaving 12 bases between. The CDR3, as DNA: TGTGCCAGCAGCTTAGCGGCGGGGTTCCTTACGCAGTATTTT. Its protein is CASSLAAGFLTQYF.

The chain uses TRBV7-2 and TRBJ1-2; TRBD1 agrees at 9 bases. The germline CDR1 and CDR2 sequences are SGHTA and FQGNSA. The J segment lost 7 bases and the V segment lost 2 bases, leaving 5 bases of the junction unmatched. The CDR3 is made up of 14 amino acids. For the CDR3, the DNA is TGTGCCAGCAGCTTAAATACAGGGGGCTCTGGCTACACCTTC. Its protein is CASSLNTGGSGYTF. Combining the CDR3 with reference TRBV7-2 and TRBJ1-2 gives the whole variable domain GAGVSQSPSNKVTEKGKDVELRCDPISGHTALYWYRQSLGQGLEFLIYFQGNSAPDKSGLPSDRFSAERTGGSVSTLTIQRTQQEDSAVYLCASSLNTGGSGYTFGSGTRLTVV.

The chain links TRBV7-2 to TRBJ2-5, with 9 bases lining up with TRBD1. V was pared by 8 bases and J by 4 bases, with 8 bases of the junction left unmatched. The CDR3 contains 14 residues. CDR1 and CDR2 (germline): SGHTA, FQGNSA. The CDR3 protein is CASGPGQGGETQYF. The CDR3, as DNA: TGTGCCAGCGGTCCGGGACAGGGAGGAGAGACCCAGTACTTC.

The CDR3 loop is CASSRWRTEAFF. CDR3 coding DNA: TGTGCCAGTAGCCGGTGGAGGACTGAAGCTTTCTTT. This chain connects TRBV19 to TRBJ1-1; D unresolved. The V end was cut by 6 bases, the J end by 5 bases, with 10 bases between. The CDR3 extends over 12 amino acids. CDR1 and CDR2 from the germline V gene are LNHDA and SQIVND (reference sequence).

The rearrangement links TRBV29-1 to TRBJ1-2; D is uncertain. The CDR3 has 12 residues. The V end lost 6 bases, the J end lost 8 bases, and 16 bases lay between the germline ends. CDR1 and CDR2 from the germline V gene are SQVTM and ANQGSEA. The CDR3 here is CSVPSTTGGYTF. The DNA for the CDR3 is TGCAGCGTCCCCTCTACGACGGGGGGCTACACCTTC.

This chain links TRBV6-1 with TRBJ1-1; 8 bases map to TRBD1. Trimming removed 7 bases from V and 6 bases from J; junction bases left unmatched: 7. There are 13 residues in the CDR3. Germline assignment: CDR1 MNHNS and CDR2 SASEGT. The CDR3 reads CASTADRDAEAFF. CDR3 nucleotide sequence: TGTGCCAGCACCGCGGACAGGGACGCTGAAGCTTTCTTT.

In its sample, this clone was seen once. The rearrangement links TRBV7-6 to TRBJ1-1, with 8 bases matching TRBD1. Germline CDR1 reads SGHVS; CDR2 reads FNYEAQ. The V segment lost 5 bases and the J segment 8 bases; nucleotides outside the gene matches: 4. The CDR3 covers 12 residues. The CDR3 bases are TGTGCCAGCAGCCCCCGGGACAGGGAAGCTTTCTTT. Its translation is CASSPRDREAFF.

The V call is TRBV6-5, the J call TRBJ1-5; TRBD1 matches 8 bases. After removal of 6 bases from V and 7 bases from J, the junction contained 5 bases not matched to a gene. From germline, CDR1 is MNHEY and CDR2 SVGAGI. This CDR3 region has 13 residues. DNA of the CDR3: TGTGCCAGCAGGCCGACAGGGGAACAGCCCCAGCATTTT. This translates into CASRPTGEQPQHF.

This rearrangement joins TRBV5-1 to TRBJ2-2; the match to TRBD2 covers 7 bases. J lost 4 bases, V lost 4 bases, and 7 bases had no gene match. Looked up from germline, CDR1 is SGHRS and CDR2 is YFSETQ. The CDR3 spans 15 residues. The CDR3 is CASSTPGGTTGELFF. Written as DNA, the CDR3 is TGCGCCAGCAGCACCCCCGGGGGGACCACCGGGGAGCTGTTTTTT. Drawing the rest from reference TRBV5-1 and TRBJ2-2, the complete variable domain is KAGVTQTPRYLIKTRGQQVTLSCSPISGHRSVSWYQQTPGQGLQFLFEYFSETQRNKGNFPGRFSGRQFSNSRSEMNVSTLELGDSALYLCASSTPGGTTGELFFGEGSRLTVL.

V is TRBV28 and J is TRBJ1-1; D remains unclear. The CDR3 loop spans 12 amino acids. Germline CDR1 is MDHEN and CDR2 is SYDVKM. V lost 3 bases and J lost 3, with 5 bases in between. The CDR3 sequence is CASSFGYTEAFF. CDR3 nucleotide sequence: TGTGCCAGCAGTTTTGGCTACACTGAAGCTTTCTTT.

The chain is built from TRBV4-3 and TRBJ1-5, with 11 bases lining up with TRBD1. CDR1 is LGHNA and CDR2 is YSLEER in the germline V gene. V was pared by 0 bases and J by 6 bases, with 10 bases of the junction left unmatched. The CDR3 has 18 residues. The chain's CDR3 is CASSQDLGTGGFSQPQHF. The CDR3 DNA follows: TGCGCCAGCAGCCAAGATTTGGGGACAGGGGGATTCAGTCAGCCCCAGCATTTT.

The chain uses TRBV29-1 and TRBJ2-7, with D perhaps matching TRBD1 (5 bases). Per germline, CDR1 SQVTM and CDR2 ANQGSEA. V lost 5 bases and J 4 bases, leaving 9 bases between the germline ends. This CDR3 region has 11 residues. The DNA for the CDR3 is TGCAGCGTTTATTCAGGGTACGAGCAGTACTTC. It is translated as CSVYSGYEQYF.

V usage is TRBV2 and J usage is TRBJ2-5; 9 positions match TRBD2. With 8 bases clipped from V and 5 bases from J, the junction kept 6 bases outside the gene matches. Germline V gene data show CDR1 as SNHLY and CDR2 as FYNNEI. The CDR3 is made up of 13 amino acids. In DNA form, the CDR3 reads TGTGCCAGCTGGGGACTAGCCGGGGAGACCCAGTACTTC. It yields the protein CASWGLAGETQYF.